Here is one TCR beta chain with its context. What it recognizes is unknown. These data come from a study of T cells after posttransplantation cyclophosphamide. Regarding the study as a whole: Later post-transplant blood repertoires were often dominated by donor CD8+ memory clones.

The method was immunoSEQ multiplex PCR; TCRdb's version includes in-frame clones alone and lacks a portion of them. The repertoire holds approximately 20,000 clones, around 89% seen once, with less than 2% in the top ten. Methotrexate plus calcineurin inhibitor accompanied controls' myeloablative marrow transplants; sampling was 1 year later. The sequence was collected from a female patient in her thirties or forties who received an allogeneic stem cell transplant from an unrelated donor, was CMV-positive, and had acute and chronic GVHD. The T cells may partly be graft donor cells. Here the sequenced sample was PBMCs, taken about 360 days after allogeneic stem cell transplant with calcineurin inhibitor and methotrexate.

CDR3 sequence (DNA): TGTGCCAGCAGCTCACAGGGTGGCGATGGCTACACCTTC. Its translation: CASSSQGGDGYTF. This rearrangement joins TRBV7-2 to TRBJ1-2; maybe TRBD1 (6 bases). Germline V CDR1 and CDR2: SGHTA, FQGNSA. The CDR3 is 13 residues long. V lost 4 bases to trimming and J lost 6 bases, with 12 bases between them.